These 24 T cell receptor beta chains share one sample of origin, sequenced in a study of graft-versus-host responses after intestinal transplantation. Measured with immunoSEQ multiplex PCR; TCRdb has only the in-frame clones, and not every one. Of around 30,000 clones in the sample, about three quarters are singletons; the top ten hold 3%. Graft tissue was processed to release intraepithelial and lamina propria lymphocytes. The sample in question was ileum tissue, obtained 98 days after intestinal transplantation. Receptors originate from a human patient who received an intestinal transplant, so some T cells may come from the graft donor.

V usage is TRBV9 and J usage is TRBJ1-2; D is uncertain. The germline V gene encodes CDR1 SGDLS and CDR2 YYNGEE. V lost 0 bases to trimming and J lost 0 bases, with 6 bases between them. The CDR3 is 14 amino acids. For the CDR3, the DNA is TGTGCCAGCAGCGTAGGGCTGGCTAACTATGGCTACACCTTC. This translates into CASSVGLANYGYTF.

V usage is TRBV6-1 and J usage is TRBJ1-1; 9 bases align to TRBD1. J gave up 7 bases and V 6 bases, and 6 bases lay outside the gene matches. This CDR3 spans 13 amino acids. Germline values: CDR1 MNHNS, CDR2 SASEGT. CDR3 residues: CASSRQGVNEAFF. CDR3 in DNA: TGTGCCAGCAGCCGACAGGGGGTGAATGAAGCTTTCTTT.

CDR3 residues: CASSLVYYTGELFF. The CDR3 DNA reads TGCGCCAGCAGCTTGGTGTACTACACCGGGGAGCTGTTTTTT. The V gene is TRBV5-1, the J gene TRBJ2-2; unclear D gene. In germline, CDR1 is SGHRS, CDR2 YFSETQ. This CDR3 region has 14 residues. V gave up 0 bases and J gave up 3 bases, with 6 bases separating them.

The chain couples TRBV28 to TRBJ1-1; D is perhaps TRBD1 (6 bases). There are 14 residues in the CDR3. V was trimmed by 5 bases and J by 2 bases, leaving 12 bases between them. CDR1 is MDHEN and CDR2 is SYDVKM in the germline V gene. CDR3 coding DNA: TGTGCCAGCAGTCCCGGGACACCTAACACTGAAGCTTTCTTT. Protein: CASSPGTPNTEAFF.

CDR3 sequence reads: CASSGGAEQFF. In nucleotides, the CDR3 is TGTGCCAGCAGTGGGGGGGCTGAGCAGTTCTTC. The chain uses TRBV7-7 and TRBJ2-1; tentatively, D is TRBD2 (7 bases). Germline values: CDR1 SSHAT, CDR2 FNYEAQ (reference sequence). The CDR3 totals 11 residues. V was pared by 6 bases and J by 9 bases, with 9 bases between.

The chain is built from TRBV2 and TRBJ2-2; D call uncertain. The length of the CDR3 is 12 residues. Germline-derived CDR1 and CDR2 are SNHLY and FYNNEI. Trimming removed 6 bases from V and 4 bases from J, with 6 bases in between. The CDR3: CASRGFTGELFF. The CDR3 DNA reads as TGTGCCAGCAGAGGTTTCACCGGGGAGCTGTTTTTT. Full variable domain (remainder filled in from reference TRBV2 and TRBJ2-2): EPEVTQTPSHQVTQMGQEVILRCVPISNHLYFYWYRQILGQKVEFLVSFYNNEISEKSEIFDDQFSVERPDGSNFTLKIRSTKLEDSAMYFCASRGFTGELFFGEGSRLTVL.

V is TRBV11-2 and J is TRBJ2-1; the D is unclear. The germline V gene encodes CDR1 SGHAT and CDR2 FQNNGV. Trimming took off 1 base at V and 5 bases at J, with 6 bases between the two ends. The CDR3 covers 13 residues. The CDR3 region is CASSLGFDNEQFF. The CDR3 nucleotides read TGTGCCAGCAGCTTAGGCTTCGACAATGAGCAGTTCTTC.

V is TRBV7-9 and J is TRBJ2-2; D is unclear. Germline-derived CDR1 and CDR2 are SEHNR and FQNEAQ (reference sequence). The CDR3 length is 12 residues. The V end was cut by 5 bases, the J end by 3 bases, with 4 bases between. As DNA, the CDR3 is TGTGCCAGCAGCCGGGACACCGGGGAGCTGTTTTTT. This translates into CASSRDTGELFF.

This clone was observed a single time. The chain couples TRBV19 to TRBJ2-1; 12 nucleotides match TRBD1. Looked up from germline, CDR1 is LNHDA and CDR2 is SQIVND (reference sequence). V lost 8 bases, J lost 8 bases, and 7 bases stayed unmatched. The CDR3 spans 14 residues. CDR3 coding DNA: TGTGCCAGTCATCCGGGACAGGGGGCCTATGAGCAGTTCTTC. Its translation is CASHPGQGAYEQFF. Supplemented by reference TRBV19 and TRBJ2-1, the full variable domain reads DGGITQSPKYLFRKEGQNVTLSCEQNLNHDAMYWYRQDPGQGLRLIYYSQIVNDFQKGDIAEGYSVSREKKESFPLTVTSAQKNPTAFYLCASHPGQGAYEQFFGPGTRLTVL.

This sequence joins TRBV6-1 and TRBJ1-2; the D gene is possibly TRBD1 (5 bases). V lost 2 bases and J lost 4, with 8 bases in between. This CDR3 region has 13 residues. The germline V gene has CDR1 MNHNS and CDR2 SASEGT. The CDR3 DNA sequence: TGTGCCAGCAGTGAACAGGGAGTCTATGGCTACACCTTC. This translates into CASSEQGVYGYTF.

The chain joins TRBV13 to TRBJ2-6, with D maybe TRBD2 (5 bases). Per the germline V gene, CDR1 is PRHDT and CDR2 is FYEKMQ (reference sequence). Trimming stripped 3 bases from V and 4 bases from J, with 13 bases between. The CDR3 sequence is 16 residues long. The CDR3 protein is CASSFGLVWGANVLTF. CDR3 nucleotides: TGTGCCAGCAGCTTCGGACTTGTGTGGGGGGCCAACGTCCTGACTTTC.

The CDR3 spells CASSPGLEVKNEQFF. CDR3 sequence (DNA): TGTGCCAGTAGCCCGGGACTAGAGGTTAAAAATGAGCAGTTCTTC. V gene TRBV19 combines with J gene TRBJ2-1, with 8 bases identical to TRBD2. Germline lookup yields CDR1 LNHDA and CDR2 SQIVND (reference sequence). The ends lost 6 bases at V and 7 bases at J; junction bases unmatched: 11. The length of the CDR3 is 15 residues. Using reference TRBV19 and TRBJ2-1 for the parts outside the CDR3, the full variable domain is DGGITQSPKYLFRKEGQNVTLSCEQNLNHDAMYWYRQDPGQGLRLIYYSQIVNDFQKGDIAEGYSVSREKKESFPLTVTSAQKNPTAFYLCASSPGLEVKNEQFFGPGTRLTVL.

V and J are TRBV7-2 and TRBJ2-5; maybe TRBD2 (7 bases). Germline V gives CDR1 SGHTA, CDR2 FQGNSA. V lost 1 base, J lost 7 bases, and 16 bases lay in between. This CDR3 contains 15 residues. Written as DNA, the CDR3 is TGTGCCAGCAGCTTAGGAGGCGGGGGCCCAGGGACCCAGTACTTC. Its translation is CASSLGGGGPGTQYF.

The sample holds one count of this clone. V is TRBV12-5 and J is TRBJ1-2; D gene ambiguous. Deletions cut 1 base from V and 6 bases from J, with 18 bases between. Per the germline V gene, CDR1 is LGHNT and CDR2 is FRNRAP. This CDR3 has 16 amino acids. The CDR3 DNA reads TGTGCTAGTGGTTTGGATTTGGAGGGAGGAACAAATGGCTACACCTTC. Amino acids: CASGLDLEGGTNGYTF.

The V and J genes are TRBV29-1 and TRBJ1-2; no definite D call. CDR1 is SQVTM and CDR2 is ANQGSEA in the germline V gene. The CDR3 is made up of 13 amino acids. V was clipped by 4 bases and J by 2 bases, with 11 bases between them. The DNA for the CDR3 is TGCAGCGTTGTTCGAGGACCCAACTATGGCTACACCTTC. Amino acids: CSVVRGPNYGYTF.

This chain connects TRBV15 to TRBJ2-2, with TRBD1 matching over 9 bases. The CDR3 consists of 19 residues. With V trimmed by 0 bases and J by 2 bases, 10 bases remained unmatched. Germline V gene lookup returns CDR1 LNHNV and CDR2 YYDKDF (reference sequence). The CDR3 DNA sequence: TGTGCCACCAGCAGAGATGAGATCGACAGGGGGTATAACACCGGGGAGCTGTTTTTT. Translated: CATSRDEIDRGYNTGELFF. Drawing the rest from reference TRBV15 and TRBJ2-2, the complete variable domain is DAMVIQNPRYQVTQFGKPVTLSCSQTLNHNVMYWYQQKSSQAPKLLFHYYDKDFNNEADTPDNFQSRRPNTSFCFLDIRSPGLGDTAMYLCATSRDEIDRGYNTGELFFGEGSRLTVL.

This clone was observed a few times. The J gene is TRBJ1-1, the V gene TRBV6-6; TRBD1 aligns across 9 bases. CDR3 size: 15 residues. Germline-derived CDR1 and CDR2 are MNHNY and SVGAGI (reference sequence). The trim removed 3 bases at V and 1 base at J, leaving 3 bases unmatched. DNA of the CDR3: TGTGCCAGCAGTTATACAGGGGGCGCGAACACTGAAGCTTTCTTT. It specifies CASSYTGGANTEAFF.

The table lists this clone with a count of one. Since no conserved phenylalanine or tryptophan closes the CDR3, a read error is the likely cause. This sequence joins TRBV7-3 and TRBJ2-4; weak D call: TRBD1 (5 bases). Germline lookup yields CDR1 SGHTA and CDR2 FQGTGA. CDR3 length equals 17 residues. V was pared by 5 bases and J by 1 base, with 18 bases between. The CDR3 nucleotides are TGTGCCAGCAGCCAATCTCAGGGTCTATGGGCCAAAAACATTCAGTACCTC. Translated: CASSQSQGLWAKNIQYL.

The chain couples TRBV2 to TRBJ2-7, with TRBD2 matching 7 bases. Germline CDR1 is SNHLY and CDR2 is FYNNEI. V shed 1 base and J 6 bases; nucleotides not matched to a gene: 12. The CDR3 is made up of 16 amino acids. CDR3 sequence (DNA): TGTGCCAGCAGTGAAGGCGGGGGACTAAGAGTTCTCGAGCAGTACTTC. Translated, it gives CASSEGGGLRVLEQYF.

CDR3 DNA: TGTGCCAGCAGCTACACTTCTAGCGGGACCCAGTACTTC. It translates to CASSYTSSGTQYF. The chain employs TRBV7-7 and TRBJ2-5; TRBD2 matches at 7 bases. This CDR3 has 13 amino acids. The ends lost 4 bases at V and 7 bases at J; junction bases unmatched: 6. Per the germline V gene, CDR1 is SSHAT and CDR2 is FNYEAQ (reference sequence).

The chain combines TRBV6-5 with TRBJ2-5; 8 bases match TRBD2. V lost 0 bases, J lost 4 bases, and 4 bases stayed unmatched. Germline V CDR1 and CDR2: MNHEY, SVGAGI. The CDR3 spans 15 residues. CDR3 bases: TGTGCCAGCAGTTACTCAGCGGGGGTTCGAGAGACCCAGTACTTC. It codes for CASSYSAGVRETQYF.

J is TRBJ1-2 and V is TRBV25-1; the match to TRBD1 covers 9 bases. The CDR3 covers 12 residues. The V and J ends lost 10 bases and 7 bases, in that order; junction bases with no gene match: 7. Germline CDR1 MGHDK, CDR2 SYGVNS. For the CDR3, the DNA is TGTGCCACTTCGACAGGGGGAGGTGGCTACACCTTC. Translation: CATSTGGGGYTF.

J is TRBJ2-7 and V is TRBV5-1; 7 nucleotides align to TRBD1. The CDR3 runs to 15 residues. With 4 bases clipped from V and 2 bases from J, the junction kept 9 bases outside the gene matches. Per germline, CDR1 SGHRS and CDR2 YFSETQ. As DNA, the CDR3 is TGCGCCAGCAGCCCACGACCGGGACAGACCTACGAGCAGTACTTC. It encodes CASSPRPGQTYEQYF. Combining the CDR3 with reference TRBV5-1 and TRBJ2-7 gives the whole variable domain KAGVTQTPRYLIKTRGQQVTLSCSPISGHRSVSWYQQTPGQGLQFLFEYFSETQRNKGNFPGRFSGRQFSNSRSEMNVSTLELGDSALYLCASSPRPGQTYEQYFGPGTRLTVT.

The genes are TRBV19 and TRBJ2-7; 9 nucleotides align to TRBD1. The V segment lost 8 bases and the J segment 3 bases; nucleotides outside the gene matches: 8. The CDR3 spans 14 residues. Germline CDR1 and CDR2: LNHDA and SQIVND (reference sequence). The CDR3 here is CASAWGTGSYEQYF. The CDR3 bases are TGTGCCAGTGCTTGGGGGACAGGGAGCTACGAGCAGTACTTC.